Sequencing of this T cell receptor beta chain was carried out in a study of identical twins. The study's findings and limits: Twin sharing of out-of-frame TCR alpha was underestimated by models in monozygotic pairs. For zero-insertion analyses, partial confounding could come from invariant MAIT and iNKT cells.

This CDR3 region has 15 residues. The V gene lost 2 bases and the J gene lost 4 bases, with 13 bases spanning the gap. Germline lookup yields CDR1 MNHNS and CDR2 SASEGT. Healthy Caucasians alone served as donors. TCRdb used MiXCR to reprocess the 5' RACE reads, holding one entry per CDR3 protein. This table holds under 1 million distinct CDR3 sequences, around an eighth found once. On this clonotype: Its antigen is undetermined.

This sample also belongs to another study, concerning yellow fever vaccine responses in identical twins. This second report adds: Twins showed a vaccine T cell response that reportedly seemed partly convergent, partly personalized.

Specimen: PBMCs. This clonotype was sampled from a woman in her late teens or twenties in good health. V usage is TRBV6-1 and J usage is TRBJ2-3, with a tentative D call TRBD1 (6 bases). CDR3 bases: TGTGCCAGCAGTGAACGCCAGGGGAGTTCAGATACGCAGTATTTT. It encodes CASSERQGSSDTQYF.